What follows are 8 T cell receptor beta chains derived from one specimen sequenced in a study of blood T cells in healthy people across ages. A second PCR, run for about 7 to 11 cycles, used a sample-barcoded 5' primer plus a J-beta primer mix. TCRdb passed the 5' RACE reads through MiXCR, listing each CDR3 protein once. The sample gives about 840,000 distinct CDR3 sequences, roughly 28% of which show up once; roughly 10% is in the top ten. Another study also made use of these data, one on T cells of mothers and their children.

The sample consisted of blood. The receptors stem from a woman in her thirties or forties in good health.

This clonotype was detected ten times or more. The CDR3 sequence: CASTSGGIYGYTF. CDR3 DNA: TGCGCCAGCACTTCAGGAGGGATCTATGGCTACACCTTC. The chain couples TRBV5-1 to TRBJ1-2; D gene ambiguous. Trimming took 6 bases from V and 4 from J, leaving 13 bases between them. CDR3 size: 13 residues. From germline, CDR1 is SGHRS and CDR2 YFSETQ.

This clonotype has more than one count but fewer than ten. The chain has TRBV9 and TRBJ2-6; D call uncertain. The CDR3 extends over 15 amino acids. Germline CDR1 SGDLS, CDR2 YYNGEE. Trimming took 3 bases from V and 4 from J, leaving 11 bases between them. Written as DNA, the CDR3 is TGTGCCAGCAGCGGTGGAAGGGCAGGGGCCAACGTCCTGACTTTC. Its protein is CASSGGRAGANVLTF.

The J gene is TRBJ2-2, the V gene TRBV12-3 or TRBV12-4; 11 bases line up with TRBD1. Trimming took 6 bases from V and 2 from J; bases not matched to a gene: 5. The CDR3 has 16 residues. The CDR3 loop reads CASSPRTGGNTGELFF. CDR3 DNA sequence: TGTGCCAGCAGCCCCAGGACAGGGGGCAACACCGGGGAGCTGTTTTTT.

This chain connects TRBV4-3 to TRBJ1-1; D gene ambiguous. The CDR3 is 12 residues long. With 1 base removed from V and 7 bases from J, the gap between germline ends came to 7 bases. The V gene's germline CDR1 is LGHNA and CDR2 YSLEER. The CDR3 loop reads CASSQGGIEAFF. As DNA, the CDR3 is TGCGCCAGCAGCCAAGGTGGAATTGAAGCTTTCTTT.

As for this clonotype: The junction and the germline gene differ at one end; a read error may be behind it. The chain couples TRBV20-1 to TRBJ1-5; TRBD1 matches at 8 bases. Germline V lookup: CDR1 DFQATT, CDR2 SNEGSKA (reference sequence). This CDR3 comprises 16 residues. The CDR3 DNA is TGCAGTGCTGGAGATTCCGGGACAGGCGTAAATCAGCCCCAGCATTTT. Protein: CSAGDSGTGVNQPQHF.

The rearrangement joins TRBV7-8 to TRBJ2-3; possible D gene TRBD2, 5 bases. The CDR3 sequence is 13 residues long. Germline values: CDR1 SGHVS, CDR2 FQNEAQ. Between the trimmed V and J ends, which lost 5 bases and 6 bases, there was a span of 12 bases. Here the CDR3 reads CASSPLRGDTQYF. The DNA of the CDR3 is TGTGCCAGCAGCCCCCTGAGAGGGGATACGCAGTATTTT.

To note about this clonotype: A much larger clone lies a single base off, so this may be a read error. V is TRBV12-3 or TRBV12-4 and J is TRBJ2-7; 9 positions match TRBD2. Trimming at V came to 5 bases and at J to 10 bases, leaving 9 bases not matched to a gene. This CDR3 is 13 amino acids long. The CDR3, as DNA: TGTGCCAGCAGTCCGGGACTAGCCTTTAAACAGTACTTC. This gives the protein CASSPGLAFKQYF.

V usage is TRBV27 and J usage is TRBJ1-2; the D gene is possibly TRBD1 (6 bases). CDR3 length: 14 amino acids. V gave up 0 bases and J gave up 7 bases, with 12 bases separating them. Germline V gene data show CDR1 as MNHEY and CDR2 as SMNVEV (reference sequence). Here the CDR3 DNA reads TGTGCCAGCAGTTTATCCAGGGGATTAACTGGCTACACCTTC. As protein: CASSLSRGLTGYTF.